This T cell receptor beta chain is drawn from a study of blood T cell repertoires in COVID-19 (dated by TCRdb to the early 2020s). Describing the broader study: The collaborator samples originated in the United States, Italy and Spain and spanned the acute and convalescent phases of COVID-19. The material from the prospective study consisted of cDNA or gDNA derived from T cells, B-cell-depleted T cells, or PBMCs. The dataset comprised deeply sampled blood TCRbeta repertoires from subjects exposed to, actively infected with, or recovered from COVID-19. The repertoires were released in a freely available public database intended as a resource for research on the immune response to SARS-CoV-2. The samples were drawn from the first 160 participants of the ongoing ImmuneRACE study and from about 1,200 subjects provided by 6 global collaborators. A de-identified subject ID, COVID-19 status, age in years and sex were almost always included in the sample metadata. Where available, HLA class I and class II types were taken from metadata supplied by the sample provider and were not determined by assay-based typing. General findings and caveats noted by the study authors: The quantity of clinical and demographic metadata differed by source and by participant and was supplied without curation.

In the prospective study, participants were roughly 18 to 89 years old, resided in about two dozen geographic areas of the United States, and were enrolled through a virtual design. Cohort assignment in the prospective study relied on participant-reported clinical history from a screening survey and a study questionnaire. For ImmuneRACE Cohort 3, a participant was defined as recovered based on two consecutive negative NP/OP PCR tests, clearance by a healthcare professional, or resolution of symptoms. Each participant in the prospective study had whole blood, serum and a nasopharyngeal or oropharyngeal swab collected by mobile phlebotomists. Additional blood draws and questionnaires over a 2-month period could optionally be provided by prospective study participants. Before DNA extraction, prospective study blood samples were shipped either frozen or at room temperature. About this clone itself: Its antigen is not yet known. Per-base qualities were not stored, and no clone one base away is much larger.

The CDR3 runs 16 residues from the cysteine to the phenylalanine. The only DNA kept is the CDR3, 48 bases in frame from the first base. The germline V gene supplies CDR1 SGHRS and CDR2 YFSETQ. The V end gives up 1 base and the J end 5 bases, leaving 8 bases in the junction not matched to a gene. The immunoSEQ Assay, a bias-controlled multiplex PCR, was used to amplify TCRbeta CDR3 regions from genomic DNA. The authors' pipeline ran thus. The number of nucleated cells in each sample was estimated from the amplification of reference gene primers within the assay. Sequence reads were collapsed and filtered to measure the absolute abundance of every unique TCRbeta CDR3 rearrangement. For each sample, productive Simpson clonality was calculated by taking the square root of Simpson's diversity index across productive rearrangements. The clones in this table, taken by TCRdb from immuneACCESS, are in-frame only. Not every clone is retained; where verified, under half of the shortfall comes from an unresolved V gene, and the cause of the rest is unknown. The V and J calls and clone size are taken from that table; D and trimming were inferred from the DNA. The sample data list roughly 250,000 clones, and 75% to 90% of these were observed just once. The ten largest clonotypes hold 3.5% to 5.5% of the sample.

The TCR sequence derives from a woman younger than 45 who had recovered from COVID-19. Input material: PBMCs or T cells enriched from blood (not recorded which). The rearranged segments are TRBV5-1 and TRBJ2-3; 9 central bases correspond to TRBD2. The DNA sequence is as follows: TGCGCCAGCAGCTTGCCTGGCGGGAGGGTGAGAGATACGCAGTATTTT. This is translated as CASSLPGGRVRDTQYF.